A selection of T cell receptor beta chains follows, all from one sample in a study of early T cells in non-severe SARS-CoV-2 infection. TCRdb independently ran MiXCR on the 5' RACE reads; one entry per CDR3 protein. The sample consists of about 22,000 distinct CDR3 sequences, 3.5% to 4.5% of them appearing once. Material for sequencing was whole blood. The receptors shown here come from an adult who was a healthcare worker with PCR-confirmed SARS-CoV-2 infection or an uninfected control (not recorded which). Both conserved end residues are part of each CDR3.

TRBV19	TRBJ2-7	CASSDWGHSYEQYF
TRBV7-6	TRBJ2-1	CASSLEYSYNEQFF
TRBV30	TRBJ2-1	CAWSVLLAGAVNNEQFF
TRBV20-1	TRBJ1-1	CRASREEFTEAFF
TRBV20-1	TRBJ1-4	CSAFGTGDEKLFF
TRBV12-3/TRBV12-4	TRBJ1-1	CASIPDRGDTEAFF
TRBV4-3	TRBJ2-7	CASSQDPRPSSYEQYF
TRBV9	TRBJ1-3	CASSVDQYSGNTIYF
TRBV5-5	TRBJ2-7	CASSLERPVVQYF
TRBV20-1	TRBJ1-5	CSARRGNQPQHF
TRBV12-3/TRBV12-4	TRBJ2-1	CASSLSGGVDNEQFF
TRBV6-4	TRBJ2-3	CASSAGAVGADTQYF
TRBV7-3	TRBJ2-2	CASSLVRTGELFF
TRBV10-3	TRBJ1-4	CAISDTGATNEKLFF
TRBV19	TRBJ1-5	CASSKTGEVQPQHF
TRBV5-4	TRBJ2-7	CASSLAGTSGYEQYF
TRBV12-3/TRBV12-4	TRBJ2-7	CASSGGAGTGTYEQYF
TRBV6-1	TRBJ1-5	CASGSGVRQPQHF
TRBV3-1	TRBJ1-1	CASSPRRRNKAFF
TRBV20-1	TRBJ2-6	CSAARQVSSGANVLTF
TRBV11-1	TRBJ2-3	CASSYMAGGASTDTQYF
TRBV6-2/TRBV6-3	TRBJ2-7	CASSYASPYEQYF
TRBV2	TRBJ2-7	CASSSDKTYEQYF
TRBV7-6	TRBJ2-5	CASSSRTGSETQYF
TRBV7-9	TRBJ2-2	CASSSLGTGELFF
TRBV7-6	TRBJ2-2	CASSLYTLDLLGELFF
TRBV6-5	TRBJ1-5	CASSYSPGPNQPQHF
TRBV6-1	TRBJ1-1	CASSEAWWQRAGATEAFF
TRBV12-3/TRBV12-4	TRBJ2-1	CASSSDLGEQFF
TRBV20-1	TRBJ2-3	CSARQSGGGDTQYF
TRBV7-6	TRBJ1-2	CASSSQTGSNSYGYTF
TRBV12-3/TRBV12-4	TRBJ2-3	CASRGLSDTQYF
TRBV20-1	TRBJ2-1	CSARNGRYNEQFF
TRBV6-6	TRBJ2-7	CASSYSTSLYEQYF
TRBV29-1	TRBJ2-1	CSVVFERGSYNEQFF
TRBV7-9	TRBJ1-1	CASSSEDRSGTEAFF
TRBV5-1	TRBJ2-3	CASSLGPIGRGSTDTQYF
TRBV18	TRBJ2-3	CASSPPIADTQYF
TRBV5-1	TRBJ2-1	CASKGGNEQFF
TRBV7-8	TRBJ2-7	CASSPGRGASYEQYF
TRBV20-1	TRBJ1-3	CSAPFQGRGNTIYF
TRBV30	TRBJ1-1	CAWSVRLWDTEAFF
TRBV7-9	TRBJ1-1	CASTYSVSGGEAFF
TRBV7-9	TRBJ1-1	CASSSSNTDTEAFF
TRBV7-2	TRBJ2-5	CASSASTSGGVTQYF
TRBV5-1	TRBJ2-2	CASSFGKNTGELFF
TRBV10-3	TRBJ2-5	CAISEEGRGLLETQYF
TRBV5-4	TRBJ1-2	CASTTRALSGGYTF
TRBV7-2	TRBJ1-6	CASSLELNSPLHF
TRBV6-5	TRBJ1-1	CASSYSAFPARDTEAFF
TRBV5-1	TRBJ2-3	CASSLEGRMADTQYF
TRBV9	TRBJ1-4	CASSASGQGEKLFF
TRBV10-3	TRBJ2-2	CAISGLAPGELFF
TRBV5-1	TRBJ1-4	CASSLAGGSTQLFF
TRBV6-2/TRBV6-3	TRBJ2-7	CASSYSYYEQYF
TRBV6-2/TRBV6-3	TRBJ2-3	CAVEDSATDTQYF